This passage covers 31 T cell receptor beta chains from one sample sequenced in a study of patients and donors after allogeneic stem cell transplantation. A single record per CDR3 protein comes from TCRdb applying MiXCR to the RT-PCR reads. The sample shows about a million distinct CDR3 sequences, under 20% of them seen only once. Sample: blood, either unsorted or a sorted T cell fraction (not recorded which). The receptors originated from a human donor who was either an allogeneic HSCT recipient or a stem cell or donor lymphocyte infusion donor (not recorded which). It is not recorded whose cells these are; they may come from a transplant donor.

The gene calls are TRBV6-5 and TRBJ1-6; D is possibly TRBD1 (5 bases). From germline, CDR1 is MNHEY and CDR2 SVGAGI. The CDR3 extends over 17 amino acids. Trimming removed 0 bases from V and 10 bases from J, with 19 bases in between. CDR3 sequence reads: CASSYSSGQSPLSPLHF. The CDR3 DNA sequence: TGTGCCAGCAGTTACTCGTCGGGGCAGAGCCCGTTATCACCCCTCCACTTT.

V usage is TRBV5-5 and J usage is TRBJ2-1; 11 bases fit TRBD2. The CDR3 length is 15 residues. Per germline, CDR1 SGHKS and CDR2 YYEKEE (reference sequence). Unmatched junction bases numbered 6, after V lost 4 bases and J lost 6 bases. The CDR3 bases are TGTGCCAGCAGCCCACTAGCGGGGGCCCCCAATGAGCAGTTCTTC. Translation: CASSPLAGAPNEQFF.

The chain uses TRBV5-1 and TRBJ2-7; 14 positions match TRBD2. The CDR3 is made up of 19 amino acids. CDR1 and CDR2 (germline): SGHRS, YFSETQ. V lost 5 bases, J lost 0 bases, and 13 bases stayed unmatched. The CDR3 is CASSLFGLAGGLSSYEQYF. CDR3 DNA: TGCGCCAGCAGTTTGTTTGGACTAGCGGGAGGTCTGAGCTCCTACGAGCAGTACTTC.

The J gene is TRBJ2-1, the V gene TRBV4-3, with 9 bases matching TRBD2. The CDR3 is 16 residues long. Germline CDR1 LGHNA, CDR2 YSLEER. With V trimmed by 2 bases and J by 7 bases, 9 bases remained unmatched. The CDR3 coding sequence is TGCGCCAGCAGCCAACGTCCGGGACTAGCACCTAATGAGCAGTTCTTC. This codes for CASSQRPGLAPNEQFF.

This chain connects TRBV6-2 or TRBV6-3 to TRBJ1-2; no reliable D call. The CDR3 runs to 14 residues. Germline V gene data show CDR1 as MNHEY and CDR2 as SVGEGT. V was pared by 6 bases and J by 4 bases, with 15 bases between. DNA of the CDR3: TGTGCCAGCAGCCCGGACGGGATGGGCTATGGCTACACCTTC. The encoded protein is CASSPDGMGYGYTF.

For the CDR3, the DNA is TGTGCCAGCAGCCAAATCGGAGGTCCAGTCTCCTACAATGAGCAGTTCTTC. Its translation is CASSQIGGPVSYNEQFF. The chain combines TRBV3-1 with TRBJ2-1, with D perhaps TRBD2 (5 bases). Germline loops: CDR1 LGHDT, CDR2 YNNKEL (reference sequence). The CDR3 spans 17 residues. V was shortened by 2 bases and J by 0 bases, with 14 bases between the two germline ends.

This clonotype was seen ten or more times. The rearrangement links TRBV4-1 to TRBJ2-1; 11 bases are a match to TRBD2. After removal of 3 bases from V and 3 bases from J, the junction contained 1 base not matched to a gene. The CDR3 spans 15 residues. Germline CDR1 and CDR2: MGHRA and YSYEKL. The CDR3 reads CASSQGLADYNEQFF. In nucleotides, the CDR3 is TGCGCCAGCAGCCAGGGACTAGCGGACTACAATGAGCAGTTCTTC.

This clonotype was seen a few times. V usage is TRBV27 and J usage is TRBJ1-5; no definite D call. CDR1 is MNHEY, CDR2 SMNVEV, per germline (reference sequence). The CDR3 runs 14 residues. The ends were cut back, 8 bases at V and 0 bases at J, with 11 bases in the middle. CDR3 sequence reads: CASRGPISNQPQHF. CDR3 sequence (DNA): TGTGCCAGCCGAGGTCCCATTAGCAATCAGCCCCAGCATTTT.

This clonotype has more than one count but fewer than ten. The chain links TRBV11-3 to TRBJ2-5; TRBD2 matches 13 bases. The CDR3 sequence is 15 residues long. With V trimmed by 6 bases and J by 9 bases, 10 bases remained unmatched. Germline lookup yields CDR1 SGHNT and CDR2 YENEEA. The CDR3, as DNA: TGTGCCAGCAGTCCTCCGGGACTAGCGGGATCAGCCCAGTACTTC. Protein product: CASSPPGLAGSAQYF.

This clonotype was seen a few times. The V and J genes are TRBV5-1 and TRBJ1-1, with D maybe TRBD1 (5 bases). This CDR3 has 15 amino acids. Germline-derived CDR1 and CDR2 are SGHRS and YFSETQ. V was clipped by 0 bases and J by 1 base, with 10 bases between them. This chain's CDR3 is CASSLAPGPNTEAFF. The CDR3 DNA is TGCGCCAGCAGCTTGGCGCCGGGACCGAACACTGAAGCTTTCTTT.

This clonotype was seen only a few times. The gene calls are TRBV6-1 and TRBJ1-5, with TRBD1 matching over 7 bases. J lost 4 bases, V lost 5 bases, and 14 bases had no gene match. Germline CDR1 MNHNS, CDR2 SASEGT. This CDR3 contains 17 residues. CDR3 amino acids: CASSTPTGDLYNQPQHF. CDR3 coding DNA: TGTGCCAGCAGTACCCCTACAGGGGATCTTTATAATCAGCCCCAGCATTTT.

The gene calls are TRBV2 and TRBJ1-1; perhaps TRBD1 as D (6 bases). Per germline, CDR1 SNHLY and CDR2 FYNNEI. This CDR3 contains 16 residues. Trimming stripped 2 bases from V and 4 bases from J, with 17 bases between. CDR3 nucleotide sequence: TGTGCCAGCAGTGAAACAAGGGGGGGGGCTGGCACTGAAGCTTTCTTT. Translating gives CASSETRGGAGTEAFF.

The rearrangement links TRBV6-1 to TRBJ1-2; 10 positions agree with TRBD1. The CDR3 is made up of 16 amino acids. The junction had 5 bases not matched to a gene; V was cut back by 0 bases and J by 4 bases. Germline V gene lookup returns CDR1 MNHNS and CDR2 SASEGT. CDR3 in DNA: TGTGCCAGCAGTGAAGCAGGGACAGGGGCCATCTATGGCTACACCTTC. Translated: CASSEAGTGAIYGYTF.

This clonotype showed up many times. The rearrangement links TRBV12-3 or TRBV12-4 to TRBJ2-5; 7 nucleotides agree with TRBD2. V was pared by 3 bases and J by 1 base, with 2 bases of the junction left unmatched. This CDR3 region has 14 residues. The CDR3 sequence: CASSFGTTQETQYF. The CDR3, as DNA: TGTGCCAGCAGTTTTGGGACTACCCAAGAGACCCAGTACTTC.

This chain joins TRBV24-1 and TRBJ2-5; TRBD1 matches at 9 bases. Germline V CDR1 and CDR2: KGHDR, SFDVKD. This CDR3 spans 15 amino acids. V shed 4 bases and J 2 bases; nucleotides not matched to a gene: 4. The CDR3 sequence: CATSDRTGEQETQYF. DNA of the CDR3: TGTGCCACCAGTGACCGGACAGGGGAGCAAGAGACCCAGTACTTC.

This clonotype has just a few counts. Germline is not matched at one junction end, which may reflect a read error. V gene TRBV27 combines with J gene TRBJ2-7; possibly TRBD1 or TRBD2 for D (6 bases each). The V gene's germline CDR1 is MNHEY and CDR2 SMNVEV (reference sequence). CDR3 length: 14 residues. The CDR3 protein is CASSLFGGSYEQYF. The CDR3 DNA is TGTGCCAGCAGCTTATTCGGGGGCAGCTACGAGCAGTACTTC.

This clonotype was seen more than once but under ten times. The rearrangement joins TRBV7-2 to TRBJ1-2; 8 bases are shared with TRBD1. The CDR3 is 15 residues long. J lost 4 bases, V lost 2 bases, and 6 bases had no gene match. Germline CDR1 is SGHTA and CDR2 is FQGNSA. The CDR3, as DNA: TGTGCCAGCAGCTTACGGACAGGGCTTAGCTATGGCTACACCTTC. It codes for CASSLRTGLSYGYTF.

This clonotype has only a few counts. The CDR3 sequence: CASRAPGAGNTEAFF. For the CDR3, the DNA is TGTGCCAGCAGGGCTCCTGGGGCGGGGAACACTGAAGCTTTCTTT. The chain employs TRBV2 and TRBJ1-1; TRBD1 might be the D (5 bases). V gave up 6 bases and J gave up 1 base, with 15 bases separating them. The V gene's germline CDR1 is SNHLY and CDR2 FYNNEI. The CDR3 length is 15 residues.

To note about this clonotype: At one end the junction does not follow the germline gene, possibly because of a read error. V is TRBV30 and J is TRBJ1-1; perhaps TRBD1 as D (5 bases). The CDR3 totals 13 residues. The germline V gene encodes CDR1 GTSNPN and CDR2 SVGIG (reference sequence). In DNA, the CDR3 is TGTGCCTGGAGTGTACAAGGGACCCGAAGCTTTGTCTTT. This encodes CAWSVQGTRSFVF.

This chain uses TRBV5-1 with TRBJ2-3; tentative D call: TRBD2 (5 bases). The CDR3 is made up of 11 amino acids. The V and J ends lost 3 bases and 10 bases respectively, with 9 bases between them. The germline V gene encodes CDR1 SGHRS and CDR2 YFSETQ. The CDR3 loop reads CASSSTTAQYF. In DNA form, the CDR3 reads TGCGCCAGCAGCTCGACTACTGCGCAGTATTTT.

This clonotype came up many times. The chain is built from TRBV7-7 and TRBJ2-2; D remains unclear. CDR1 is SSHAT, CDR2 FNYEAQ, per germline (reference sequence). Trimming took off 6 bases at V and 3 bases at J, with 8 bases between the two ends. The CDR3 length is 13 residues. The CDR3 coding sequence is TGTGCCAGCAGTTTAACGTACACCGGGGAGCTGTTTTTT. Protein product: CASSLTYTGELFF.

The sample holds a few counts of this clonotype. The chain has TRBV20-1 and TRBJ2-1; tentatively, D is TRBD1 or TRBD2 (6 bases each). Germline V gene sequence: CDR1 DFQATT, CDR2 SNEGSKA (reference sequence). The length of the CDR3 is 13 residues. V gave up 1 base and J gave up 10 bases, with 14 bases separating them. The CDR3 bases are TGCAGTGCTAGAGTTCCCTTAGGGGGGGAGCAGTTCTTC. It is translated as CSARVPLGGEQFF.

This chain connects TRBV19 to TRBJ1-6; 8 nucleotides match TRBD1. Germline V gene sequence: CDR1 LNHDA, CDR2 SQIVND (reference sequence). Losses at the gene ends were 5 bases for V and 8 bases for J; bases not matched to a gene: 2. CDR3 size: 13 residues. In nucleotides, the CDR3 is TGTGCCAGTAGTCCGGACAGGGATTCACCCCTCCACTTT. Translating it yields CASSPDRDSPLHF.

The rearrangement joins TRBV27 to TRBJ2-2; 9 bases map to TRBD1. The CDR3 length is 18 residues. CDR1 is MNHEY, CDR2 SMNVEV, per germline (reference sequence). V trimming: 5 bases; J trimming: 2 bases; junction bases outside the gene matches: 12. This CDR3 is CASSRQGERGSNTGELFF. DNA for the CDR3: TGTGCCAGCAGTCGACAGGGGGAAAGAGGTTCCAACACCGGGGAGCTGTTTTTT.

This chain uses TRBV6-2 or TRBV6-3 with TRBJ1-6; no definite D call. The CDR3 spans 16 residues. From germline, CDR1 is MNHEY and CDR2 SVGEGT. V lost 4 bases and J lost 0, with 10 bases in between. CDR3 nucleotides: TGTGCCAGCAGTTCCGACTGGAGCTCCTATAATTCACCCCTCCACTTT. Translating it yields CASSSDWSSYNSPLHF.

The chain has TRBV4-2 and TRBJ1-3, with no clear D. Germline CDR1 and CDR2: LGHNA and YNFKEQ. Trimming removed 4 bases from V and 0 bases from J, with 10 bases in between. This CDR3 is built from 15 residues. CDR3 coding DNA: TGTGCCAGCAGCCGATGGACTGTCTCTGGAAACACCATATATTTT. Its protein product is CASSRWTVSGNTIYF.

This clonotype was seen a handful of times. The J gene is TRBJ2-3, the V gene TRBV7-2; TRBD2 matches at 9 bases. Germline V gene lookup returns CDR1 SGHTA and CDR2 FQGNSA. The CDR3 runs to 15 residues. The trim removed 1 base at V and 4 bases at J, leaving 3 bases unmatched. In nucleotides, the CDR3 is TGTGCCAGCAGCTTAGTGGCTAGCGGGGCAGATACGCAGTATTTT. It translates to CASSLVASGADTQYF.

The table lists this clonotype with many counts. This rearrangement joins TRBV7-9 to TRBJ2-7; 9 bases line up with TRBD1. Trimming at V came to 1 base and at J to 2 bases, leaving 3 bases not matched to a gene. The CDR3 extends over 15 amino acids. Germline CDR1 and CDR2: SEHNR and FQNEAQ (reference sequence). Here the CDR3 DNA reads TGTGCCAGCAGCTTAGGACAGGGGGGTCCCTACGAGCAGTACTTC. Its translation: CASSLGQGGPYEQYF.

This clonotype was detected ten times or more. The chain joins TRBV9 to TRBJ1-1; D uncertain. The germline CDR1 and CDR2 sequences are SGDLS and YYNGEE. V shed 1 base and J shed 1 base, with 5 bases lying between them. This CDR3 is 13 amino acids long. The CDR3 coding sequence is TGTGCCAGCAGCGTAAACACGAACACTGAAGCTTTCTTT. Translating gives CASSVNTNTEAFF. Full variable domain (missing parts from reference TRBV9 and TRBJ1-1): DSGVTQTPKHLITATGQRVTLRCSPRSGDLSVYWYQQSLDQGLQFLIQYYNGEERAKGNILERFSAQQFPDLHSELNLSSLELGDSALYFCASSVNTNTEAFFGQGTRLTVV.

The chain carries TRBV5-1 and TRBJ2-1, with a weak D call TRBD1 (7 bases). From germline, CDR1 is SGHRS and CDR2 YFSETQ. V dropped 4 bases and J dropped 4 bases, with 15 bases sitting between them. This CDR3 has 15 amino acids. The CDR3: CASSQGGAGYNEQFF. The CDR3 DNA is TGCGCCAGCAGCCAGGGGGGAGCCGGATACAATGAGCAGTTCTTC.

This rearrangement joins TRBV27 to TRBJ2-5; 8 bases agree with TRBD2. The ends lost 6 bases at V and 2 bases at J; junction bases unmatched: 14. This CDR3 region has 17 residues. The germline gives CDR1 MNHEY, CDR2 SMNVEV (reference sequence). CDR3 sequence: CASSPVSRAGVQETQYF. The DNA of the CDR3 is TGTGCCAGCAGCCCGGTCAGCCGAGCGGGAGTACAAGAGACCCAGTACTTC.